Only a few counts were recorded for the clone carrying this T cell receptor (beta chain). These data are taken from a study of blood T cell repertoires in COVID-19. Germline V gives CDR1 GTSNPN, CDR2 SVGIG (reference sequence). With 3 bases removed from V and 7 bases from J, the gap between germline ends came to 12 bases. CDR3 length: 12 amino acids. Clones were read by immunoSEQ multiplex PCR, and TCRdb kept only the in-frame ones, dropping some. The repertoire has approximately 400,000 clones, about four fifths of them found once; the top ten carry 0.85% to 1.2%. The chain combines TRBV30 with TRBJ1-1; no reliable D call. The origin of this receptor is a human donor with acute or convalescent COVID-19. The donor label of this sample is uncertain. The specimen sequenced was peripheral blood. CDR3 residues: CAWRLRAGEAFF. For the CDR3, the DNA is TGTGCCTGGAGACTCCGAGCCGGTGAAGCTTTCTTT.